These T cell receptor beta chains were read from a single sample in a study of blood T cell repertoires in COVID-19. Some clones are missing from TCRdb's copy, which holds only in-frame ones; the method was immunoSEQ multiplex PCR. Found here are around 300,000 clones, 88% of them singletons; the top ten hold approximately 3%. Specimen: PBMCs or T cells enriched from blood (not recorded which). Receptors were obtained from a woman aged 45-65 years who had recovered from COVID-19. Each CDR3 is given with its conserved first and last residue. A D gene is named only where the DNA matches it firmly. The listing skips clone size in some rows; elsewhere it reads once, few, many or a size class.

CDR3 length | J gene | clone size | V gene | D gene | CDR3 protein | CDR3 DNA
15 | TRBJ2-1 | NA | TRBV27 | TRBD2 | CASSPGTSWLNEQFF | TGTGCCAGCAGCCCTGGGACTAGCTGGCTCAATGAGCAGTTCTTC
14 | TRBJ2-7 | NA | TRBV28 | TRBD2 | CASSLLAGSYEQYF | TGTGCCAGCAGTTTACTAGCGGGTTCCTACGAGCAGTACTTC
11 | TRBJ2-1 | NA | TRBV28 | NA | CASKLVNEQFF | TGTGCCAGCAAGCTGGTGAATGAGCAGTTCTTC
12 | TRBJ1-1 | once | TRBV29-1 | NA | CSVVPGNTEAFF | TGCAGCGTTGTGCCGGGGAACACTGAAGCTTTCTTT
15 | TRBJ1-5 | few | TRBV6-2/TRBV6-3 | NA | CASSFDSDNNQPQHF | TGTGCCAGCAGTTTCGACAGTGACAACAATCAGCCCCAGCATTTT
18 | TRBJ2-2 | NA | TRBV7-3 | TRBD2 | CASSSTGTSGANTGELFF | TGTGCCAGCAGCTCAACCGGGACTAGCGGTGCGAACACCGGGGAGCTGTTTTTT
14 | TRBJ2-7 | NA | TRBV5-1 | TRBD1 | CASSLDRGLYEQYF | TGCGCCAGCAGCTTGGATAGGGGGCTCTACGAGCAGTACTTC
16 | TRBJ2-7 | NA | TRBV4-1 | TRBD2 | CASSQDLASGSYEQYF | TGCGCCAGCAGCCAAGATTTGGCTAGCGGGAGTTACGAGCAGTACTTC
16 | TRBJ1-3 | NA | TRBV19 | TRBD1 | CASSLDRDRAGNTIYF | TGTGCCAGTAGTCTGGACCGGGACAGGGCCGGAAACACCATATATTTT
13 | TRBJ2-7 | NA | TRBV11-3 | TRBD1 | CASSLQGVYEQYF | TGTGCCAGCAGCTTACAGGGGGTTTACGAGCAGTACTTC
19 | TRBJ1-1 | NA | TRBV7-2 | NA | CASSLDGYRVVQGRTEAFF | TGTGCCAGCAGCCTCGACGGGTACCGCGTCGTACAGGGACGCACTGAAGCTTTCTTT
16 | TRBJ1-6 | NA | TRBV9 | NA | CASSVGGESYNSPLHF | TGTGCCAGCAGCGTAGGGGGGGAATCCTATAATTCACCCCTCCACTTT
14 | TRBJ2-3 | NA | TRBV29-1 | TRBD1 | CSVVPGQGPDTQYF | TGCAGCGTTGTCCCGGGACAGGGACCAGATACGCAGTATTTT